This T cell receptor beta chain derives from a study of shared clonotypes between healthy human individuals. As for the study in general: Three plates were used per donor for CD4 naive, three for CD4 memory, two for CD8 naive and one for CD8 memory. General study findings and limits: Roughly 5% of naive CD4 clonotypes were shared across four donors.

CDR3 length equals 18 residues. The V end was cut by 1 base, the J end by 0 bases, with 17 bases between. In germline, CDR1 is SGDLS, CDR2 YYNGEE. Cells designated naive CD8 were CD45RO-negative and were positively selected for CCR7, with terminally differentiated effector memory CD45RA+ cells excluded. Among the donors, all were Caucasian adults who lived in Nashville, Tennessee. In regard to this clone: Its antigen is unknown.

Sequenced by immunoSEQ multiplex PCR; TCRdb stores in-frame clones only, minus some. The sample shows about 800,000 clones, roughly 96% of them seen only once. The receptor's source is a man in his thirties or forties in good health. Sequenced input: naive CD8+ T cells sorted from blood. The J gene is TRBJ1-3, the V gene TRBV9; D is ambiguous. The CDR3 DNA follows: TGTGCCAGCAGCGTACGGCCCCTTAATCCTAACTCTGGAAACACCATATATTTT. It translates to CASSVRPLNPNSGNTIYF.